This TCR beta chain derives from a study of identifying expanded T cells in peripheral blood. No infections or other immune events were documented during collection. Sequenced by immunoSEQ multiplex PCR; TCRdb stores in-frame clones only, minus some. Here the sample spans 120,000 or so clones, 84% being singletons. This CDR3 is 14 amino acids long. V gave up 6 bases and J gave up 1 base; unmatched junction bases: 3. Germline lookup yields CDR1 MNHEY and CDR2 SVGAGI. The chain recombines TRBV6-5 with TRBJ1-1; 9 bases match TRBD1. The sequence derives from a person aged 18 to 75 in good health. Sequenced material: blood. The DNA of the CDR3 is TGTGCCAGCAGGGGGACAGGGAGGAACACTGAAGCTTTCTTT. This sequence encodes CASRGTGRNTEAFF.